This T cell receptor (beta chain) was profiled in a study of identifying expanded T cells in peripheral blood. During the collection period, no donor immune events like infections were recorded. This clone was seen a few times. Its target is unknown. This CDR3 is built from 19 residues. V was pared by 1 base and J by 1 base, with 20 bases between. Germline V gene sequence: CDR1 SGHAT, CDR2 FQNNGV. TCRdb's copy holds only in-frame clones and misses some; the assay was immunoSEQ multiplex PCR. This sample has roughly 100,000 clones, with about 91% found just once. Notes on the study in general: Across healthy donors, higher total template counts meant significantly greater roughly 2-week count variance.

This sequence originates from a person aged 18 to 75 in good health. The chain joins TRBV11-2 to TRBJ2-4, with a weak D call TRBD2 (5 bases). Material: blood. CDR3 DNA: TGTGCCAGCAGCTTAGCTGGGTACATCTACCGAGGGGCCAAAAACATTCAGTACTTC. Translation gives CASSLAGYIYRGAKNIQYF.